This TCR beta chain was sequenced in a study of T cell changes during pregnancy in multiple sclerosis. Profiling relied on immunoSEQ multiplex PCR, and the TCRdb table lists in-frame clones only, not all of them. The sample shows more than 15,000 clones, about 87% of them seen only once. This receptor was taken from a female donor in good health, enrolled as a control in a pregnancy study. This sample comprised CD8+ T cells from peripheral blood mononuclear cells, obtained in the third trimester of pregnancy.

The CDR3, as DNA: TGTGCCAGCAGACTATCAACAGGAAACTATGGCTACACCTTC. Translated, it gives CASRLSTGNYGYTF. The rearrangement joins TRBV7-2 to TRBJ1-2, with a possible D match to TRBD1 (5 bases). V was cut by 6 bases and J by 2 bases, with 13 bases left in between. Germline V gene sequence: CDR1 SGHTA, CDR2 FQGNSA. The CDR3 is 14 residues long. The variable domain in full, with the rest retrieved from reference TRBV7-2 and TRBJ1-2, is GAGVSQSPSNKVTEKGKDVELRCDPISGHTALYWYRQSLGQGLEFLIYFQGNSAPDKSGLPSDRFSAERTGGSVSTLTIQRTQQEDSAVYLCASRLSTGNYGYTFGSGTRLTVV.